A selection of T cell receptor beta chains follows, all from one sample in a study of T cells in Graves' hyperthyroidism and ophthalmopathy. TCRdb itself ran the multiplex PCR reads through MiXCR, one entry per CDR3 protein. Altogether about 290,000 distinct CDR3 sequences are present, about an eighth being singletons, with the ten largest covering more than 7.5%. Sequenced material: blood. All receptors derive from a woman younger than 45 with Graves' hyperthyroidism that later progressed to Graves' ophthalmopathy. Both conserved end residues are part of each CDR3. The order of the fields is J gene, clone size, D gene, V gene, CDR3 DNA, CDR3 protein. The D gene is left open where the match is weak. Size values are once, few and many counts, or a class for expanded clones, and some rows have none.

>TRBJ2-7|many|TRBD1|TRBV28
TGTGCCAGCAGAACTAGGGACAGGGGAAGTAGGTACGAGCAGTACTTC
CASRTRDRGSRYEQYF
>TRBJ2-3|many|TRBD2|TRBV29-1
TGCAGCGTGGGACTAGGTACAGATACGCAGTATTTT
CSVGLGTDTQYF
>TRBJ2-3|few|-|TRBV9
TGTGCCAGCAGTCAAACCCACCTCAGGGGGGCGGGTGGCACAGATACGCAGTATTTT
CASSQTHLRGAGGTDTQYF
>TRBJ2-2|many|-|TRBV27
TGTGCCAGTTCCGGGACTCTGAACACCGGGGAGCTGTTTTTT
CASSGTLNTGELFF
>TRBJ2-7|many|-|TRBV2
TGTGCCAGCAGTGAATCAGGGTGGAATAACGAGCAGTACTTC
CASSESGWNNEQYF
>TRBJ2-4|-|-|TRBV19
TGTGCCAGTACGGACCGAATAGCCAAAAACATTCAGTACTTC
CASTDRIAKNIQYF
>TRBJ2-7|many|-|TRBV5-1
TGCGCCAGCAGCTTGGTCTCGGTGCGCGACGGGGACGAGCAGTACTTC
CASSLVSVRDGDEQYF
>TRBJ2-7|many|TRBD1|TRBV28
TGTGCCAGCAGCGACGCCGGGACAGGTTACAACGAGCAGTACTTC
CASSDAGTGYNEQYF
>TRBJ1-2|many|-|TRBV28
TGTGCCAGCAGTCCCAGGACAGAAATCTATGGCTACACCTTC
CASSPRTEIYGYTF
>TRBJ2-1|few|-|TRBV6-2/TRBV6-3
TGTGCCAGCAATGAAGGGGGATGGGGTTACAATGAGCAGTTCTTC
CASNEGGWGYNEQFF
>TRBJ2-7|many|-|TRBV29-1
TGCAGCGTTGTAGTCCCCTACGAGCAGTACTTC
CSVVVPYEQYF
>TRBJ1-1|-|TRBD1|TRBV28
TGTGCCAGCAGTCATTACCAGACAGGGAGGACTGAAGCTTTCTTT
CASSHYQTGRTEAFF
>TRBJ2-7|few|TRBD1|TRBV29-1
TGCAGCGCAAGACAGGGCATTACCAACGAGCAGTACTTC
CSARQGITNEQYF
>TRBJ1-5|-|-|TRBV7-2
TGTGCCAGCAGGGACGTAGGAGGGAATCAGCCGCAGCATTTT
CASRDVGGNQPQHF
>TRBJ2-2|many|TRBD2|TRBV2
TGTGCCAGCAGAAGCGGGAGGGCCGGCACCGGGGAGCTGTTTTTT
CASRSGRAGTGELFF
>TRBJ2-1|few|TRBD2|TRBV19
TGTGCCAGTAGTAGTACGGGACTAGCGGGAGTTTCCTACAATGAGCAGTTCTTC
CASSSTGLAGVSYNEQFF
>TRBJ2-7|many|-|TRBV6-2/TRBV6-3
TGTGCCAGCAGTAATCGAGGGCCACACCACGAGCAGTACTTC
CASSNRGPHHEQYF
>TRBJ2-1|many|TRBD2|TRBV6-1
TGTGCCAGCACCAAACCGATGGGGAGGAGCGGGAACCCCCGGCCCTACAATGAGCAGTTCTTC
CASTKPMGRSGNPRPYNEQFF
>TRBJ1-5|many|-|TRBV6-2/TRBV6-3
TGTGCCAGCAGTTACTCCGCTTATAGCAATCAGCCCCAGCATTTT
CASSYSAYSNQPQHF
>TRBJ2-5|many|-|TRBV7-2
TGTGCCAGCAGCCCCTCGTCGGGGGCCGAGACCCAGTACTTC
CASSPSSGAETQYF
>TRBJ2-6|many|TRBD1|TRBV20-1
TGCAGTGCTACCAACAGGGGGCCTGGGGCCAACGTCCTGACTTTC
CSATNRGPGANVLTF
>TRBJ2-7|many|TRBD1|TRBV7-2
TGTGCCAGCAGCCGGACAGGATCTACCTACGAGCAGTACTTC
CASSRTGSTYEQYF